This T cell receptor (beta chain) emerged from a study of STAT5B mutations in CD4+ large granular lymphocyte leukemia. Across the study: Among healthy donors, a particular HLA allele went with more CDR3 'QG' motifs.

Note on this clone: Its antigen is unidentified.

The data were produced by immunoSEQ multiplex PCR, yet TCRdb's version contains in-frame clones alone and is incomplete. The sample lists more than 30,000 clones; around three quarters were seen once. The germline V gene encodes CDR1 MNHEY and CDR2 SMNVEV (reference sequence). V lost 4 bases to trimming and J lost 2 bases, with 12 bases between them. The CDR3 has 14 amino acids. Whole-study findings and limits: Patient CD4-sorted repertoires stayed more clonal than healthy ones after leukemic-clone removal. 8/27 top patient clones versus 2/35 control clones were TRBV06-family.

Material: CD4+ T cells from blood buffy coats. The J gene is TRBJ2-7, the V gene TRBV27; D possibly corresponds to TRBD2 (6 bases). This sequence was found in a human donor in good health. As DNA, the CDR3 is TGTGCCAGCAGTTCTGGGGGGTTCACCTACGAGCAGTACTTC. It yields the protein CASSSGGFTYEQYF.